Below, 9 T cell receptor beta chains from the same sample are listed, as sequenced in a study of OX40 agonist ivuxolimab in advanced cancers. Profiled with immunoSEQ multiplex PCR; TCRdb holds only in-frame clones, not every one. Among 20,000 to 25,000 clones listed, about nine tenths were seen once. This material consisted of CD4+ or CD8+ T cells sorted from blood, taken in a trial of the OX40 agonist ivuxolimab. The receptors shown here come from an adult with an advanced solid tumor such as melanoma, head and neck, liver or kidney cancer.

The chain couples TRBV6-4 to TRBJ2-3, with 12 bases identical to TRBD2. CDR1 and CDR2 from the germline V gene are MRHNA and SNTAGT. Trimming at V came to 6 bases and at J to 0 bases, leaving 1 base not matched to a gene. CDR3 length: 15 residues. The CDR3 loop is CASRGLAGSTDTQYF. In nucleotides, the CDR3 is TGTGCCAGCAGAGGACTAGCGGGGAGCACAGATACGCAGTATTTT.

J is TRBJ1-5 and V is TRBV4-1; perhaps TRBD1 as D (6 bases). CDR1 MGHRA and CDR2 YSYEKL come from the germline V gene. V was pared by 5 bases and J by 3 bases, with 17 bases between. This CDR3 region has 16 residues. CDR3 in DNA: TGCGCCAGCAGCGAAGGGGGACGGGATCTCAATCAGCCCCAGCATTTT. Its protein is CASSEGGRDLNQPQHF.

Only one count was recorded for this clone. This chain connects TRBV28 to TRBJ1-2; TRBD1 matches at 7 bases. The CDR3 is 15 residues long. After removal of 4 bases from V and 7 bases from J, the junction contained 12 bases not matched to a gene. The germline V gene encodes CDR1 MDHEN and CDR2 SYDVKM. The CDR3 DNA is TGTGCCAGCAGTTCATTAGGACAGGAGTACGGTGGCTACACCTTC. Its protein is CASSSLGQEYGGYTF.

The chain combines TRBV9 with TRBJ2-6, with D possibly TRBD1 on 5 matching bases. The CDR3 covers 17 residues. The V end lost 5 bases, the J end lost 2 bases, and 17 bases lay between the germline ends. CDR1 is SGDLS and CDR2 is YYNGEE in the germline V gene. CDR3 nucleotides: TGTGCCAGCAGTGCCCCTCAGGGATCAGCTGGGGCCAACGTCCTGACTTTC. Its translation: CASSAPQGSAGANVLTF.

This chain connects TRBV7-9 to TRBJ1-2; D might be TRBD1 (6 bases). CDR3 length: 14 amino acids. Trimming removed 3 bases from V and 4 bases from J, with 12 bases in between. Germline-derived CDR1 and CDR2 are SEHNR and FQNEAQ (reference sequence). The CDR3 is CASSFVGGIYGYTF. The DNA for the CDR3 is TGTGCCAGCAGCTTCGTAGGGGGAATCTATGGCTACACCTTC.

The chain combines TRBV7-9 with TRBJ2-2; TRBD2 might be the D (6 bases). This CDR3 region has 14 residues. The germline V gene encodes CDR1 SEHNR and CDR2 FQNEAQ (reference sequence). Between the trimmed V and J ends, which lost 5 bases and 8 bases, there was a span of 15 bases. The DNA of the CDR3 is TGTGCCAGCAGCCCACGGGACTTACTGGGGGAGCTGTTTTTT. Encoded protein: CASSPRDLLGELFF.

The V and J genes are TRBV11-2 and TRBJ2-1, with TRBD2 matching 10 bases. V was clipped by 5 bases and J by 5 bases; unmatched bases: 12. CDR1 and CDR2 from the germline V gene are SGHAT and FQNNGV. CDR3 length equals 17 residues. CDR3 bases: TGTGCCAGCAGCCCCTCCCCCGGGACTAGCGCTAACAATGAGCAGTTCTTC. It encodes CASSPSPGTSANNEQFF.

The chain has TRBV21-1 and TRBJ2-7; the table's D call, TRBD1, was not checked against the DNA. TRBV21-1 is assigned pseudogene status. The CDR3 sequence is 17 residues long. CDR3 sequence (DNA): TGTGCCAGCAGCAATGAAATGGGGGCGGACGGAACCTACGAGCAGTACTTC. Protein: CASSNEMGADGTYEQYF.

The genes are TRBV19 and TRBJ2-1; 9 nucleotides agree with TRBD1. Trimming cost V 8 bases and J 5 bases; bases outside gene matches: 7. This CDR3 has 14 residues. Germline values: CDR1 LNHDA, CDR2 SQIVND (reference sequence). The CDR3 DNA reads TGTGCCAGTGGGACAGGGAGAATTAACAATGAGCAGTTCTTC. It specifies CASGTGRINNEQFF.